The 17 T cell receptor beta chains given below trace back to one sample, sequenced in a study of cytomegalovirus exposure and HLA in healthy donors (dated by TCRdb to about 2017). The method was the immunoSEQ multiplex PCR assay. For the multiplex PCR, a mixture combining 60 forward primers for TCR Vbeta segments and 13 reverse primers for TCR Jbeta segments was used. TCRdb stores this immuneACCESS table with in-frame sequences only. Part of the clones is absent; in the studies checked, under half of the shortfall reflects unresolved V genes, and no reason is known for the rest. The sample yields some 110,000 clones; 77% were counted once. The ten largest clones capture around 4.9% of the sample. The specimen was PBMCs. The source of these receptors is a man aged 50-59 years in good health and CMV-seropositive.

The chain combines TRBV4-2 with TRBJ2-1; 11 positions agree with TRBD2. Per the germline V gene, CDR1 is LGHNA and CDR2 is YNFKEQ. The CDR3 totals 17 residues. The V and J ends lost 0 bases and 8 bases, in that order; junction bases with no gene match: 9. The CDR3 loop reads CASSQDVAGGPRDEQFF. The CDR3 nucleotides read TGTGCCAGCAGCCAAGATGTAGCGGGAGGGCCTAGGGATGAGCAGTTCTTC.

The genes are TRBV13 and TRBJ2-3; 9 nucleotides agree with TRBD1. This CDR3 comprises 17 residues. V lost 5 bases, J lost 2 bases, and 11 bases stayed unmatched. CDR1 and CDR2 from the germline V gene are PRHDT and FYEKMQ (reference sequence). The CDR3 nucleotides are TGTGCCAGCAGCCCCCAGGTGGGGACAGGGTTCACAGATACGCAGTATTTT. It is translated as CASSPQVGTGFTDTQYF.

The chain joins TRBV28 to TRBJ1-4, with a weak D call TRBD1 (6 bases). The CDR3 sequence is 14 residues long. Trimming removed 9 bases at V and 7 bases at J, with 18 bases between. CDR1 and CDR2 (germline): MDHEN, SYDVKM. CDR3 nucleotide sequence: TGTGCCAGTGGGGGTGGGGGGGCCCTTGAAAAACTGTTTTTT. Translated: CASGGGGALEKLFF.

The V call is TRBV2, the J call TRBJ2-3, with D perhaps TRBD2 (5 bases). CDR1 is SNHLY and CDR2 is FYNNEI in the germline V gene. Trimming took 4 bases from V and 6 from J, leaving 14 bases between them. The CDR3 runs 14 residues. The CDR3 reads CASSAAPAGDTQYF. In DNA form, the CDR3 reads TGTGCCAGCAGTGCGGCCCCTGCGGGCGATACGCAGTATTTT.

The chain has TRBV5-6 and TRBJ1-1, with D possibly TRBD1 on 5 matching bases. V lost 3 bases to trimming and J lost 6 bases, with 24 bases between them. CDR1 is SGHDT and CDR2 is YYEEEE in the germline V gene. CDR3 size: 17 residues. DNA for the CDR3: TGTGCCAGCAGCTCCTCAGGGCAGGGAGGGTTTCGGGCTGAAGCTTTCTTT. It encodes CASSSSGQGGFRAEAFF.

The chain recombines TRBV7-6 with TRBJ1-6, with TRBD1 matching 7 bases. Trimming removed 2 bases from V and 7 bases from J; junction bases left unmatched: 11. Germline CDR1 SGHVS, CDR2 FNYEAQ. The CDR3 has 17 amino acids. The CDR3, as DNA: TGTGCCAGCAGCTTACGACAGGGTATGATAGGAAATTCACCCCTCCACTTT. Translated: CASSLRQGMIGNSPLHF.

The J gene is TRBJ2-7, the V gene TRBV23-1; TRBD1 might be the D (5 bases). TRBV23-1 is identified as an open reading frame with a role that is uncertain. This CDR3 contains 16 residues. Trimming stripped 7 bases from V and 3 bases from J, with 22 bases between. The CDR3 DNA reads TGCGCCAGCAAACTACTACACGTAAAGGGGCTCTACGAGCAGTACTTC. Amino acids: CASKLLHVKGLYEQYF.

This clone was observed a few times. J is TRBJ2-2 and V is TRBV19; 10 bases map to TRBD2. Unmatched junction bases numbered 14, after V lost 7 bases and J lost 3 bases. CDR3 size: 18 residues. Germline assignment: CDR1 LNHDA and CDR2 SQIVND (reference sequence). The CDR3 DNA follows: TGTGCCAGTACCCCGCTTTTTAGCGGGAGGAGGCACACCGGGGAGCTGTTTTTT. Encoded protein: CASTPLFSGRRHTGELFF.

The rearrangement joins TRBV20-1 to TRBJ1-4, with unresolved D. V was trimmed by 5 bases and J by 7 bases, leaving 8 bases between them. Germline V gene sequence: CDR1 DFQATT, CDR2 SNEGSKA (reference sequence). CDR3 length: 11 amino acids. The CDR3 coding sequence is TGCAGTGCTTATGCGGGTGAAAAACTGTTTTTT. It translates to CSAYAGEKLFF.

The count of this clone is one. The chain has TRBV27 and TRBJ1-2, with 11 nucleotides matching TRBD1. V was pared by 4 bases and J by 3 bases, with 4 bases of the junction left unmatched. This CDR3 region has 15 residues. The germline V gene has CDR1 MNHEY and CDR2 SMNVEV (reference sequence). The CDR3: CASSSGQGAYYGYTF. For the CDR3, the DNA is TGTGCCAGCAGTTCAGGACAGGGGGCTTACTATGGCTACACCTTC.

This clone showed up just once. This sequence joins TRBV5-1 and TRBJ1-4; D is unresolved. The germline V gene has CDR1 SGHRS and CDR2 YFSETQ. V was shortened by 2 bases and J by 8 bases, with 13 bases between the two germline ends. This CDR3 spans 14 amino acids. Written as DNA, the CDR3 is TGCGCCAGCAGCTTAAACGGAGGGCGAGAAAAACTGTTTTTT. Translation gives CASSLNGGREKLFF. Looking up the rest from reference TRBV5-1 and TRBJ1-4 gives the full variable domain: KAGVTQTPRYLIKTRGQQVTLSCSPISGHRSVSWYQQTPGQGLQFLFEYFSETQRNKGNFPGRFSGRQFSNSRSEMNVSTLELGDSALYLCASSLNGGREKLFFGSGTQLSVL.

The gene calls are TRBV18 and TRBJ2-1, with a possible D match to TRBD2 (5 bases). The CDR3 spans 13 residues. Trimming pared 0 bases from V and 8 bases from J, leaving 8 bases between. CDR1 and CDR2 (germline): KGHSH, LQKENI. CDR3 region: CASSPPTGDEQFF. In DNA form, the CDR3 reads TGTGCCAGCTCACCACCGACCGGGGATGAGCAGTTCTTC.

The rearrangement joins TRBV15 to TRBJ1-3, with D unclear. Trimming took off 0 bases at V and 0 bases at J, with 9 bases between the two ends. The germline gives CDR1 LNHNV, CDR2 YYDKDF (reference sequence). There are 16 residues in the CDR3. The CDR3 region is CATSRDELASGNTIYF. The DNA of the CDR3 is TGTGCCACCAGCAGAGATGAGTTAGCCTCTGGAAACACCATATATTTT.

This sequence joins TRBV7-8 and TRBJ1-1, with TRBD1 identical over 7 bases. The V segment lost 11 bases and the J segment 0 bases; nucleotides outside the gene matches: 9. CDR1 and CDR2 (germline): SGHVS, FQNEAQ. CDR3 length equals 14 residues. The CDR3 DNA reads TGTGCCGTGGGGACCGGGACAGTGAACACTGAAGCTTTCTTT. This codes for CAVGTGTVNTEAFF.

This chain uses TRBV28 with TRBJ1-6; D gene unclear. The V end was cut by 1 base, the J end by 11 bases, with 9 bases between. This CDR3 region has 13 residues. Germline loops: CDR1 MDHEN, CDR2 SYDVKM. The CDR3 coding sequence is TGTGCCAGCAGTTTATTGGAGGGAACACCCCTCCACTTT. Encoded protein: CASSLLEGTPLHF.

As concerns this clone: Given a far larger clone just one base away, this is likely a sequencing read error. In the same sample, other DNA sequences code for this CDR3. The CDR3 coding sequence is TGTGCCAGCAGCCTCTGGGCAGGGGCTGAAGCTTTCTTT. This encodes CASSLWAGAEAFF. The chain combines TRBV7-2 with TRBJ1-1, with D maybe TRBD1 (6 bases). This CDR3 has 13 residues. CDR1 and CDR2 from the germline V gene are SGHTA and FQGNSA. V dropped 5 bases and J dropped 6 bases, with 13 bases sitting between them.

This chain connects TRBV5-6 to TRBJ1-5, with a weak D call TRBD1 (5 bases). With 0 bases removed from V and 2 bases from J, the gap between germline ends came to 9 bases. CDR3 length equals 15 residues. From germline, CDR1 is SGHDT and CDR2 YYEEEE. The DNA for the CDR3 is TGTGCCAGCAGCTTGGGGACAAGGCGCAATCAGCCCCAGCATTTT. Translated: CASSLGTRRNQPQHF.